Following are 9 T cell receptor beta chains from one sample sequenced in a study of graft-versus-host responses after intestinal transplantation. Profiled with immunoSEQ multiplex PCR; TCRdb holds only in-frame clones, not every one. The table shows about 70,000 clones, with approximately 87% occurring only once. Their antigens remain unidentified. The sample was unstimulated CD4+ T cells sorted from spleen or lymph node cells, taken before transplant. The receptors shown here come from a human donor who was the organ donor for an intestinal transplant.

The chain employs TRBV6-1 and TRBJ1-1, with D unclear. Germline CDR1 is MNHNS and CDR2 is SASEGT. CDR3 size: 13 residues. V gave up 3 bases and J gave up 4 bases, with 9 bases separating them. For the CDR3, the DNA is TGTGCCAGCAGTGACGGGGAGGGCACTGAAGCTTTCTTT. This sequence encodes CASSDGEGTEAFF.

V usage is TRBV18 and J usage is TRBJ2-3; D is possibly TRBD1 (5 bases). The ends were cut back, 6 bases at V and 2 bases at J, with 9 bases in the middle. The CDR3 is made up of 13 amino acids. The V gene's germline CDR1 is KGHSH and CDR2 LQKENI. CDR3 nucleotides: TGTGCCAGCTCGGGGCAGGCCACAGATACGCAGTATTTT. Translating it yields CASSGQATDTQYF.

The rearrangement uses TRBV30 and TRBJ2-5; maybe TRBD2 (6 bases). This CDR3 is 13 amino acids long. Germline values: CDR1 GTSNPN, CDR2 SVGIG (reference sequence). Trimming cost V 8 bases and J 4 bases, with 17 bases left between them. The CDR3 reads CALRVRGAETQYF. The CDR3 region has the DNA TGTGCCCTCCGAGTCCGCGGGGCAGAGACCCAGTACTTC.

The V gene is TRBV4-3, the J gene TRBJ2-7; no clear D. This CDR3 comprises 16 residues. The V and J ends lost 1 base and 0 bases respectively, with 13 bases between them. Germline assignment: CDR1 LGHNA and CDR2 YSLEER. This chain's CDR3 is CASSQVRTESSYEQYV. The CDR3 DNA reads as TGCGCCAGCAGCCAAGTCCGCACGGAGAGCTCCTACGAGCAGTACGTC.

This clone was seen more than once but under ten times. The rearrangement joins TRBV28 to TRBJ2-1, with D possibly being TRBD1 (6 bases). The germline CDR1 and CDR2 sequences are MDHEN and SYDVKM. V gave up 3 bases and J gave up 3 bases, with 12 bases separating them. The CDR3 runs to 15 residues. In DNA, the CDR3 is TGTGCCAGCAGTTTGGACCAGGGGCTCTACAATGAGCAGTTCTTC. Protein: CASSLDQGLYNEQFF. The complete variable domain, with remaining parts taken from reference TRBV28 and TRBJ2-1, reads DVKVTQSSRYLVKRTGEKVFLECVQDMDHENMFWYRQDPGLGLRLIYFSYDVKMKEKGDIPEGYSVSREKKERFSLILESASTNQTSMYLCASSLDQGLYNEQFFGPGTRLTVL.

The chain links TRBV10-3 to TRBJ2-5, with D possibly matching TRBD1 (5 bases). V dropped 10 bases and J dropped 3 bases, with 12 bases sitting between them. This CDR3 is built from 12 residues. The germline gives CDR1 ENHRY, CDR2 SYGVKD. In nucleotides, the CDR3 is TGTGCCACGCAGGGTCAGGAAGAGACCCAGTACTTC. Translating gives CATQGQEETQYF.

This chain connects TRBV7-3 to TRBJ2-1; D not certain. V was cut by 2 bases and J by 7 bases, with 15 bases left in between. Germline-derived CDR1 and CDR2 are SGHTA and FQGTGA. The CDR3 is 15 amino acids. In nucleotides, the CDR3 is TGTGCCAGCAGCTTAGGGCTATTGGGTTCGAATGAGCAGTTCTTC. Translating gives CASSLGLLGSNEQFF.

V usage is TRBV30 and J usage is TRBJ1-2; D gene uncertain. This CDR3 has 13 amino acids. Trimming pared 1 base from V and 1 base from J, leaving 7 bases between. Germline CDR1 and CDR2: GTSNPN and SVGIG (reference sequence). The CDR3 DNA reads TGTGCCTGGAGTGACTCTATTAACTATGGCTACACCTTC. It yields the protein CAWSDSINYGYTF.

The chain is built from TRBV15 and TRBJ2-1; possible D gene TRBD1, 6 bases. The CDR3 is made up of 14 amino acids. Germline assignment: CDR1 LNHNV and CDR2 YYDKDF (reference sequence). V lost 9 bases, J lost 6 bases, and 18 bases lay in between. The CDR3 here is CATRSGTLSNEQFF. The CDR3 DNA is TGTGCCACAAGGTCCGGGACACTCTCCAATGAGCAGTTCTTC.